Following are 14 T cell receptor beta chains from one sample sequenced in a study of neurological immune-mediated disorders. TCRdb independently ran MiXCR on the 5' RACE reads; one entry per CDR3 protein. This sample has over 35,000 distinct CDR3 sequences; 2.5% occur once, and the top ten carry 2% to 2.5%. Sequenced material: PBMCs. The receptors derive from a man over 45 with multiple sclerosis.

This clonotype was picked up many times. The junction departs from the called germline gene at one end, perhaps through a read error. The J gene is TRBJ1-6, the V gene TRBV5-1; 9 nucleotides agree with TRBD1. The germline CDR1 and CDR2 sequences are SGHRS and YFSETQ. The CDR3 runs 16 residues. This CDR3 reads CASSLDGTGQNSPLNF. CDR3 coding DNA: TGCGCCAGCAGCTTGGACGGGACAGGGCAAAATTCACCCCTCAACTTT.

This clonotype was counted ten times or more. CDR3 loop: CASSSQGNPSYEQYF. CDR3 nucleotide sequence: TGTGCCAGCTCATCACAGGGGAATCCCTCCTACGAGCAGTACTTC. The rearrangement joins TRBV18 to TRBJ2-7, with 7 bases aligning to TRBD1. The CDR3 runs to 15 residues. CDR1 is KGHSH, CDR2 LQKENI, per germline. V lost 5 bases to trimming and J lost 0 bases; unmatched junction nucleotides: 7.

This clonotype showed up many times. CDR3 loop: CASSVGHQNTEAFF. CDR3 bases: TGTGCCAGCAGCGTGGGGCACCAGAACACTGAAGCTTTCTTT. This chain uses TRBV12-3 or TRBV12-4 with TRBJ1-1; perhaps TRBD1 as D (5 bases). The CDR3 consists of 14 residues. The V end lost 6 bases, the J end lost 1 base, and 12 bases lay between the germline ends.

This clonotype was observed many times. The chain links TRBV20-1 to TRBJ1-1; D not certain. Germline V gives CDR1 DFQATT, CDR2 SNEGSKA (reference sequence). This CDR3 is built from 12 residues. The ends were cut back, 5 bases at V and 5 bases at J, with 12 bases in the middle. The CDR3 DNA follows: TGCAGTGCTGCCTCGAGGGCGACTGAAGCTTTCTTT. Residues: CSAASRATEAFF.

This clonotype was observed many times. The rearrangement uses TRBV20-1 and TRBJ2-1; D assignment may be TRBD1 or TRBD2 (6 bases each). The CDR3 loop spans 12 amino acids. V dropped 5 bases and J dropped 12 bases, with 17 bases sitting between them. Germline values: CDR1 DFQATT, CDR2 SNEGSKA (reference sequence). As DNA, the CDR3 is TGCAGTGCTCTAGTAGCGGCCAGGGGGCAGTTCTTC. Translated: CSALVAARGQFF.

On this clonotype itself: One end of the junction is discordant with germline, which a read error may explain. V gene TRBV2 combines with J gene TRBJ1-5; TRBD1 matches 10 bases. CDR1 SNHLY and CDR2 FYNNEI come from the germline V gene. This CDR3 contains 15 residues. CDR3: CASSPTGGRGQPQNF. For the CDR3, the DNA is TGTGCCAGCAGTCCGACAGGGGGCAGGGGTCAGCCCCAGAATTTT.

This clonotype was detected many times. V is TRBV5-4 and J is TRBJ2-2; no clear D gene. The V end was cut by 7 bases, the J end by 1 base, with 11 bases between. This CDR3 comprises 14 residues. Germline assignment: CDR1 SGHNT and CDR2 YYREEE (reference sequence). The CDR3 DNA is TGTGCCAGCTGGACCGGAAGGAACACCGGGGAGCTGTTTTTT. Its protein product is CASWTGRNTGELFF.

This clonotype was seen many times. V is TRBV4-3 and J is TRBJ1-1; D remains ambiguous. V was clipped by 0 bases and J by 3 bases, with 5 bases between them. This CDR3 spans 13 amino acids. Germline values: CDR1 LGHNA, CDR2 YSLEER. The CDR3: CASSQDTDTEAFF. CDR3 bases: TGCGCCAGCAGCCAAGATACGGACACTGAAGCTTTCTTT.

This clonotype was seen many times. The V gene is TRBV7-2, the J gene TRBJ1-2; D is undetermined. Per germline, CDR1 SGHTA and CDR2 FQGNSA. V lost 3 bases, J lost 5 bases, and 4 bases lay in between. The CDR3 sequence is 11 residues long. The CDR3 nucleotides are TGTGCCAGCAGCTTGTTTTATGGCTACACCTTC. Amino acids: CASSLFYGYTF.

Ten or more counts support this clonotype. This rearrangement joins TRBV5-1 to TRBJ2-2; D possibly corresponds to TRBD2 (5 bases). The V end lost 6 bases, the J end lost 3 bases, and 18 bases lay between the germline ends. The CDR3 runs to 16 residues. Germline V lookup: CDR1 SGHRS, CDR2 YFSETQ. The CDR3 here is CASTYSVLGDTGELFF. CDR3 DNA: TGCGCCAGCACGTATTCGGTTTTGGGAGACACCGGGGAGCTGTTTTTT.

This clonotype was found many times. The rearrangement links TRBV5-1 to TRBJ2-7; TRBD1 might be the D (5 bases). This CDR3 contains 14 residues. V lost 2 bases to trimming and J lost 5 bases, with 14 bases between them. The V gene's germline CDR1 is SGHRS and CDR2 YFSETQ. The CDR3 reads CASSFGQGSHEQYF. CDR3 nucleotides: TGCGCCAGCAGCTTCGGGCAGGGCTCTCACGAGCAGTACTTC.

This clonotype was found many times. The CDR3 loop reads CASRAHGTGENEQFF. CDR3 DNA sequence: TGTGCCAGCAGAGCCCATGGGACAGGGGAAAATGAGCAGTTCTTC. The rearrangement links TRBV6-2 or TRBV6-3 to TRBJ2-1, with 10 bases aligning to TRBD1. The junction had 9 bases not matched to a gene; V was cut back by 6 bases and J by 7 bases. The germline gives CDR1 MNHEY, CDR2 SVGEGT. This CDR3 is built from 15 residues.

This clonotype was seen ten or more times. The chain carries TRBV3-1 and TRBJ1-6, with D hard to call. This CDR3 has 14 amino acids. V lost 0 bases to trimming and J lost 7 bases, with 7 bases between them. Germline V gene sequence: CDR1 LGHDT, CDR2 YNNKEL (reference sequence). The CDR3 reads CASSQDSGNSPLHF. As DNA, the CDR3 is TGTGCCAGCAGCCAAGATAGCGGGAATTCACCCCTCCACTTT.

This clonotype was picked up many times. This chain joins TRBV20-1 and TRBJ1-4; tentative D call: TRBD1 (6 bases). V lost 4 bases to trimming and J lost 3 bases, with 9 bases between them. Germline V gene sequence: CDR1 DFQATT, CDR2 SNEGSKA (reference sequence). The CDR3 sequence is 13 residues long. This CDR3 is CSAKDSANEKLFF. The CDR3 nucleotides are TGCAGTGCTAAGGACAGCGCTAATGAAAAACTGTTTTTT.